This T cell receptor beta chain was profiled in a study of control samples from healthy donors and cancer patients. Trimming left V 5 bases short and J 1 base short, with 8 bases between. Germline V gives CDR1 SGHVS, CDR2 FNYEAQ. This CDR3 has 13 amino acids. Profiled with immunoSEQ multiplex PCR; TCRdb holds only in-frame clones, not every one. The data show some 73,000 clones, roughly 94% seen once. The V gene is TRBV7-6, the J gene TRBJ1-1; no firm D call. The sequence came from a woman between 40 and 50 years old in good health. The sequenced sample was blood. The CDR3 region is CASSLQENTEAFF. The DNA of the CDR3 is TGTGCCAGCAGCCTGCAGGAGAACACTGAAGCTTTCTTT.